Shown below are 8 T cell receptor beta chains from a single sample sequenced in a study of blood T cell repertoires in COVID-19 (dated by TCRdb to about 2020). The library was prepared using the immunoSEQ multiplex PCR assay. TCRdb limited this immuneACCESS table to in-frame rearrangements with V and J called. A share of clones is missing; checked studies link under half to unresolved V genes, and the rest is unexplained. The sample yields about 140,000 clones; around 82% were counted once. The top ten clones comprise 5% to 7% of the sample. The sample consisted of PBMCs or T cells enriched from blood (not recorded which). All receptors come from a man aged 35 to 55 with acute COVID-19.

This clone appeared a few times. One end of the junction is discordant with germline, which a read error may explain. The chain is built from TRBV9 and TRBJ1-1; TRBD1 agrees at 8 bases. Germline CDR1 and CDR2: SGDLS and YYNGEE. The CDR3 runs 13 residues. CDR3: CASSVGTGTVAFF. The CDR3 DNA follows: TGTGCCAGCAGCGTAGGGACAGGGACTGTAGCTTTCTTT.

J is TRBJ2-5 and V is TRBV28; 10 bases match TRBD2. The CDR3 runs 18 residues. The V gene end was trimmed by 3 bases and the J gene end by 0 bases; junction bases not matched to a gene: 10. Looked up from germline, CDR1 is MDHEN and CDR2 is SYDVKM. Here the CDR3 DNA reads TGTGCCAGCAGTTTCCTAGCGGGAGTCCGACCTGACCAAGAGACCCAGTACTTC. Its protein product is CASSFLAGVRPDQETQYF.

The rearrangement links TRBV11-3 to TRBJ1-2, with 9 bases fitting TRBD1. Germline V gene data show CDR1 as SGHNT and CDR2 as YENEEA. This CDR3 comprises 15 residues. The J segment lost 3 bases and the V segment lost 5 bases, leaving 7 bases of the junction unmatched. The CDR3 region has the DNA TGTGCCAGCAGCCTGGACAGGGGAACTGACTATGGCTACACCTTC. It translates to CASSLDRGTDYGYTF.

The chain carries TRBV4-3 and TRBJ1-5; D remains ambiguous. Trimming removed 3 bases from V and 3 bases from J, with 9 bases in between. This CDR3 is 14 amino acids long. The germline V gene has CDR1 LGHNA and CDR2 YSLEER. The chain's CDR3 is CASSQTGDNQPQHF. As DNA, the CDR3 is TGCGCCAGCAGCCAGACTGGAGACAATCAGCCCCAGCATTTT.

The genes are TRBV11-2 and TRBJ1-1, with a tentative D call TRBD1 (6 bases). The CDR3 has 14 residues. Germline-derived CDR1 and CDR2 are SGHAT and FQNNGV. V was clipped by 1 base and J by 1 base, with 7 bases between them. The CDR3 DNA follows: TGTGCCAGCAGCTTAGGGGACAAGAACACTGAAGCTTTCTTT. Residues: CASSLGDKNTEAFF.

The chain carries TRBV11-2 and TRBJ2-1; TRBD2 is a possible D gene (6 bases). CDR3 length: 16 residues. V lost 5 bases to trimming and J lost 5 bases, with 19 bases between them. The V gene's germline CDR1 is SGHAT and CDR2 FQNNGV. The DNA of the CDR3 is TGTGCCAGCAGCCCCCAATTTGGAGGGTCGGACAATGAGCAGTTCTTC. Its protein is CASSPQFGGSDNEQFF.

J is TRBJ2-7 and V is TRBV2, with D maybe TRBD2 (5 bases). Between the trimmed V and J ends, which lost 4 bases and 7 bases, there was a span of 23 bases. Germline loops: CDR1 SNHLY, CDR2 FYNNEI. CDR3 length: 16 residues. For the CDR3, the DNA is TGTGCCAGCAGTGCCACCGGGCTAGCTCCAGTGGGAGAGCAGTACTTC. This gives the protein CASSATGLAPVGEQYF.

The V call is TRBV30, the J call TRBJ1-5; 11 positions match TRBD1. Germline V gives CDR1 GTSNPN, CDR2 SVGIG (reference sequence). J was trimmed by 4 bases and V by 2 bases; bases with no gene match: 4. This CDR3 region has 15 residues. The CDR3 loop is CAWSWDRGTNQPQHF. CDR3 bases: TGTGCCTGGAGTTGGGACAGGGGGACTAATCAGCCCCAGCATTTT.